Each of the 29 T cell receptor beta chains below was sequenced from the same sample in a study of blood T cell repertoires in COVID-19. Method: immunoSEQ multiplex PCR; TCRdb's copy keeps in-frame clones and lacks some. The sample yields 43,000 or so clones, around four fifths seen once. The sequencing sample was made of peripheral blood. These receptors originate from a woman of 80 years or more with acute or convalescent COVID-19.

The chain couples TRBV19 to TRBJ1-1; D might be TRBD1 (6 bases). The V gene lost 4 bases and the J gene lost 3 bases, with 9 bases spanning the gap. The CDR3 is made up of 13 amino acids. Germline loops: CDR1 LNHDA, CDR2 SQIVND (reference sequence). The CDR3 DNA sequence: TGTGCCAGTAGTAGACAGGAGCACACTGAAGCTTTCTTT. Translating gives CASSRQEHTEAFF.

This clone was detected a few times. The chain carries TRBV5-1 and TRBJ1-2; weak D call: TRBD1 (5 bases). The CDR3 loop spans 14 amino acids. From germline, CDR1 is SGHRS and CDR2 YFSETQ. The V gene lost 1 base and the J gene lost 6 bases, with 13 bases spanning the gap. The CDR3 protein is CASSLWGREHGYTF. The DNA for the CDR3 is TGCGCCAGCAGCTTGTGGGGGAGGGAGCATGGCTACACCTTC. Together with reference TRBV5-1 and TRBJ1-2, the CDR3 gives the full variable domain: KAGVTQTPRYLIKTRGQQVTLSCSPISGHRSVSWYQQTPGQGLQFLFEYFSETQRNKGNFPGRFSGRQFSNSRSEMNVSTLELGDSALYLCASSLWGREHGYTFGSGTRLTVV.

The chain carries TRBV19 and TRBJ2-7, with D perhaps matching TRBD1 (6 bases). Germline CDR1 LNHDA, CDR2 SQIVND (reference sequence). The CDR3 consists of 14 residues. The V end was cut by 5 bases, the J end by 3 bases, with 14 bases between. The CDR3 loop reads CASSRQASHYEQYF. As DNA, the CDR3 is TGTGCCAGTAGTCGACAGGCCAGCCACTACGAGCAGTACTTC.

The sample holds one count of this clone. The rearrangement joins TRBV19 to TRBJ1-1, with TRBD1 as a possible D gene (6 bases). The CDR3 covers 14 residues. The germline V and J ends were trimmed by 5 bases and 11 bases, with 21 bases remaining between them. CDR1 is LNHDA, CDR2 SQIVND, per germline (reference sequence). The DNA for the CDR3 is TGTGCCAGTAGTGTAAGACAGGCCGGTTCGGATGCTTTCTTT. Translating gives CASSVRQAGSDAFF.

This chain joins TRBV2 and TRBJ1-1, with D tentatively TRBD1 (6 bases). Looked up from germline, CDR1 is SNHLY and CDR2 is FYNNEI. The CDR3 length is 15 residues. Trimming removed 5 bases at V and 6 bases at J, with 19 bases between. The CDR3 DNA reads TGTGCCAGCAGTTTAAGACAGGCTAATTTCGCTGAAGCTTTCTTT. Protein: CASSLRQANFAEAFF.

The count of this clone is one. The chain employs TRBV2 and TRBJ2-5; TRBD2 matches 11 bases. The V gene end was trimmed by 7 bases and the J gene end by 7 bases; junction bases not matched to a gene: 5. This CDR3 contains 13 residues. CDR1 is SNHLY and CDR2 is FYNNEI in the germline V gene. As DNA, the CDR3 is TGTGCCAGCATTGGACTAGCGGGCATGACCCAGTACTTC. Translation gives CASIGLAGMTQYF.

The CDR3 DNA reads TGTGCCAGTAGTCCCCGGGACAGGGGATACATGAACACTGAAGCTTTCTTT. As protein: CASSPRDRGYMNTEAFF. V usage is TRBV19 and J usage is TRBJ1-1; 10 bases agree with TRBD1. The CDR3 has 17 residues. The V gene end was trimmed by 5 bases and the J gene end by 0 bases; junction bases not matched to a gene: 9. The V gene's germline CDR1 is LNHDA and CDR2 SQIVND (reference sequence).

J is TRBJ1-6 and V is TRBV30; D uncertain. V lost 0 bases, J lost 3 bases, and 18 bases lay in between. CDR1 GTSNPN and CDR2 SVGIG come from the germline V gene (reference sequence). The CDR3 loop spans 18 amino acids. The CDR3 loop is CAWSVPTAGLFYNSPLHF. CDR3 nucleotides: TGTGCCTGGAGTGTACCCACCGCTGGGCTCTTCTATAATTCACCCCTCCACTTT.

This clone was recorded only once. V and J are TRBV18 and TRBJ1-1, with D unclear. Trimming shortened V by 5 bases and J by 0 bases, and 13 bases separated the two germline ends. This CDR3 region has 15 residues. Germline CDR1 and CDR2: KGHSH and LQKENI. This CDR3 is CASSKNEQLNTEAFF. CDR3 nucleotides: TGTGCCAGCTCAAAAAACGAACAGCTGAACACTGAAGCTTTCTTT.

This chain joins TRBV7-4 and TRBJ1-1; maybe TRBD1 (5 bases). This CDR3 spans 13 amino acids. V dropped 5 bases and J dropped 0 bases, with 7 bases sitting between them. Germline CDR1 reads SGHVT; CDR2 reads SQSDAQ. The CDR3 DNA is TGTGCCAGCAGCACACAGGTGAACACTGAAGCTTTCTTT. It translates to CASSTQVNTEAFF.

This rearrangement joins TRBV6-5 to TRBJ2-7; possibly TRBD2 for D (6 bases). The CDR3 runs to 14 residues. The germline V and J ends were trimmed by 7 bases and 4 bases, with 17 bases remaining between them. Germline lookup yields CDR1 MNHEY and CDR2 SVGAGI. CDR3 nucleotide sequence: TGTGCCAGCACTCAGGGAGACGGGGGTTACGAGCAGTACTTC. Translated: CASTQGDGGYEQYF.

J is TRBJ2-7 and V is TRBV12-3 or TRBV12-4; a possible D gene is TRBD1 (6 bases). CDR3 size: 12 residues. V was cut by 1 base and J by 8 bases, with 9 bases left in between. CDR3 amino acids: CASSLDGGKQYF. DNA for the CDR3: TGTGCCAGCAGTTTAGATGGGGGCAAGCAGTACTTC.

The genes are TRBV19 and TRBJ2-3; weak D call: TRBD1 (7 bases). The ends were cut back, 3 bases at V and 5 bases at J, with 21 bases in the middle. The CDR3 covers 17 residues. From germline, CDR1 is LNHDA and CDR2 SQIVND (reference sequence). DNA of the CDR3: TGTGCCAGTAGTATGTATCCGGGGCAGGGGGGAAAAGATACGCAGTATTTT. It codes for CASSMYPGQGGKDTQYF. Using reference TRBV19 and TRBJ2-3 for the parts outside the CDR3, the full variable domain is DGGITQSPKYLFRKEGQNVTLSCEQNLNHDAMYWYRQDPGQGLRLIYYSQIVNDFQKGDIAEGYSVSREKKESFPLTVTSAQKNPTAFYLCASSMYPGQGGKDTQYFGPGTRLTVL.

This clone came up once. The chain uses TRBV10-3 and TRBJ1-2; no clear D gene. Trimming removed 7 bases at V and 1 base at J, with 16 bases between. The CDR3 spans 15 residues. Germline V gene sequence: CDR1 ENHRY, CDR2 SYGVKD. Written as DNA, the CDR3 is TGTGCCATCATGGGAGAGGCTTCCCATAACTATGGCTACACCTTC. It translates to CAIMGEASHNYGYTF.

This clone was detected a few times. The V and J genes are TRBV6-5 and TRBJ2-5; D is perhaps TRBD2 (7 bases). The CDR3 is 15 residues long. The V gene's germline CDR1 is MNHEY and CDR2 SVGAGI. Trimming removed 2 bases at V and 5 bases at J, with 15 bases between. The CDR3 here is CASSYGGARAETQYF. The CDR3 DNA reads TGTGCCAGCAGTTACGGGGGGGCTCGGGCGGAGACCCAGTACTTC.

CDR3 bases: TGCGCCAGCAGCTTGATTGCGGGGGGGCCATCAGCCGGGGAGCTGTTTTTT. Translation gives CASSLIAGGPSAGELFF. The chain couples TRBV5-1 to TRBJ2-2; 9 bases align to TRBD2. V lost 1 base to trimming and J lost 6 bases; unmatched junction nucleotides: 10. Germline V gene data show CDR1 as SGHRS and CDR2 as YFSETQ. There are 17 residues in the CDR3.

V and J are TRBV11-2 and TRBJ1-1; weak D call: TRBD1 (6 bases). The CDR3 runs 15 residues. Deletions cut 4 bases from V and 4 bases from J, with 16 bases between. CDR1 is SGHAT, CDR2 FQNNGV, per germline. CDR3 bases: TGTGCCAGCAGCTCCCTCACAGGGCAGTCCACTGAAGCTTTCTTT. This translates into CASSSLTGQSTEAFF.

V usage is TRBV6-5 and J usage is TRBJ1-5; D unclear. V was trimmed by 7 bases and J by 0 bases, leaving 13 bases between them. Germline V lookup: CDR1 MNHEY, CDR2 SVGAGI. The CDR3 is 15 amino acids. The CDR3 nucleotides are TGTGCCAGCACCTCATTACAGAATAGCAATCAGCCCCAGCATTTT. This translates into CASTSLQNSNQPQHF.

The gene calls are TRBV5-8 and TRBJ2-3; 9 nucleotides match TRBD2. Germline V gene lookup returns CDR1 SGHTS and CDR2 YDEGEE. The CDR3 contains 18 residues. V gave up 0 bases and J gave up 4 bases; unmatched junction bases: 12. The CDR3: CASSLGIAGDTPPDTQYF. CDR3 bases: TGTGCCAGCAGCTTGGGAATAGCGGGGGATACCCCCCCAGATACGCAGTATTTT.

This chain joins TRBV5-1 and TRBJ1-2; weak D call: TRBD1 (5 bases). V dropped 2 bases and J dropped 1 base, with 6 bases sitting between them. The germline gives CDR1 SGHRS, CDR2 YFSETQ. The CDR3 sequence is 13 residues long. The CDR3 protein is CASSFRVNYGYTF. The CDR3 DNA reads TGCGCCAGCAGCTTCAGGGTTAACTATGGCTACACCTTC.

The chain carries TRBV7-9 and TRBJ2-5, with 9 bases identical to TRBD2. V gave up 3 bases and J gave up 2 bases; unmatched junction bases: 4. Looked up from germline, CDR1 is SEHNR and CDR2 is FQNEAQ (reference sequence). CDR3 length: 15 amino acids. DNA of the CDR3: TGTGCCAGCAGCTTCGGAAGCGGGGGGCAAGAGACCCAGTACTTC. Translated: CASSFGSGGQETQYF. The complete variable domain, with remaining parts taken from reference TRBV7-9 and TRBJ2-5, reads DTGVSQNPRHKITKRGQNVTFRCDPISEHNRLYWYRQTLGQGPEFLTYFQNEAQLEKSRLLSDRFSAERPKGSFSTLEIQRTEQGDSAMYLCASSFGSGGQETQYFGPGTRLLVL.

The CDR3 sequence is CASSQHWDTNSYEQYF. In nucleotides, the CDR3 is TGCGCCAGCAGCCAGCATTGGGACACTAACTCCTACGAGCAGTACTTC. The chain links TRBV4-1 to TRBJ2-7, with D tentatively TRBD1 (6 bases). The CDR3 length is 16 residues. V lost 3 bases and J lost 0, with 15 bases in between. CDR1 and CDR2 (germline): MGHRA, YSYEKL.

The chain has TRBV2 and TRBJ1-5; 8 bases map to TRBD1. The CDR3 is 15 amino acids. The trim removed 3 bases at V and 2 bases at J, leaving 3 bases unmatched. Germline-derived CDR1 and CDR2 are SNHLY and FYNNEI. CDR3 residues: CASSEQGAGNQPQHF. In DNA form, the CDR3 reads TGTGCCAGCAGTGAGCAGGGGGCGGGCAATCAGCCCCAGCATTTT. The entire variable domain, with the rest obtained from reference TRBV2 and TRBJ1-5, is as follows: EPEVTQTPSHQVTQMGQEVILRCVPISNHLYFYWYRQILGQKVEFLVSFYNNEISEKSEIFDDQFSVERPDGSNFTLKIRSTKLEDSAMYFCASSEQGAGNQPQHFGDGTRLSIL.

The count of this clone is one. This chain connects TRBV5-1 to TRBJ1-3; 11 bases are a match to TRBD1. Per the germline V gene, CDR1 is SGHRS and CDR2 is YFSETQ. The trim removed 7 bases at V and 2 bases at J, leaving 5 bases unmatched. This CDR3 is built from 15 residues. The CDR3, as DNA: TGCGCCAGCTCCGGGACAGGGGGTACTGGAAACACCATATATTTT. Translated, it gives CASSGTGGTGNTIYF.

The chain has TRBV10-1 and TRBJ1-1, with D uncertain. Between the trimmed V and J ends, which lost 0 bases and 1 base, there was a span of 9 bases. Germline V CDR1 and CDR2: WNHNN, SYGVQD (reference sequence). This CDR3 has 15 residues. The CDR3 is CASSESTAGNTEAFF. CDR3 DNA: TGCGCCAGCAGTGAGTCCACGGCAGGGAACACTGAAGCTTTCTTT.

J is TRBJ2-4 and V is TRBV7-8; TRBD2 agrees at 10 bases. V lost 4 bases and J lost 6; bases outside the gene matches: 3. The CDR3 runs to 14 residues. Germline V gene data show CDR1 as SGHVS and CDR2 as FQNEAQ. CDR3 residues: CASSSSGGTNIQYF. The CDR3 DNA reads TGTGCCAGCAGCTCTAGCGGGGGAACAAACATTCAGTACTTC.

This chain uses TRBV6-6 with TRBJ1-1; D unclear. The V gene lost 0 bases and the J gene lost 6 bases, with 14 bases spanning the gap. The CDR3 covers 15 residues. The germline CDR1 and CDR2 sequences are MNHNY and SVGAGI (reference sequence). The CDR3 loop is CASSYSQVAISEAFF. The CDR3, as DNA: TGTGCCAGCAGTTACTCCCAGGTTGCTATATCTGAAGCTTTCTTT.

This rearrangement joins TRBV5-1 to TRBJ1-4; the D gene is possibly TRBD1 (6 bases). V was clipped by 1 base and J by 6 bases, with 19 bases between them. CDR3 length: 17 residues. Germline CDR1 reads SGHRS; CDR2 reads YFSETQ. Here the CDR3 reads CASSLLGPEQGYEKLFF. The DNA of the CDR3 is TGCGCCAGCAGCTTGTTGGGACCGGAGCAGGGGTATGAAAAACTGTTTTTT. Full variable domain (rest looked up from reference TRBV5-1 and TRBJ1-4): KAGVTQTPRYLIKTRGQQVTLSCSPISGHRSVSWYQQTPGQGLQFLFEYFSETQRNKGNFPGRFSGRQFSNSRSEMNVSTLELGDSALYLCASSLLGPEQGYEKLFFGSGTQLSVL.

The chain uses TRBV6-1 and TRBJ1-3; possibly TRBD1 for D (5 bases). The CDR3 extends over 18 amino acids. Germline V gene lookup returns CDR1 MNHNS and CDR2 SASEGT. Between the trimmed V and J ends, which lost 3 bases and 0 bases, there was a span of 18 bases. CDR3 nucleotides: TGTGCCAGCAGTGATGCGGGGCTGGGACGGGGCTCTGGAAACACCATATATTTT. It codes for CASSDAGLGRGSGNTIYF.